Listed below are T cell receptor beta chains from one sample, sequenced in a study of sequential checkpoint blockade in melanoma. Only in-frame clones appear in the TCRdb table, and some are missing; sequencing was by immunoSEQ multiplex PCR. Of almost 9,500 clones listed, 25% to 30% are singletons. Sample: tumor tissue (inferred from file names), taken from a patient given nivolumab and ipilimumab in sequence. All receptors derive from a human donor with melanoma. Both conserved end residues are part of each CDR3. Fields, in order: J gene, clone size, V gene, D gene, CDR3 protein, CDR3 DNA. A D gene is named only where the DNA matches it firmly. Rows may omit the clone size; those that give it use once, few, many or a size class.

j_call: TRBJ2-1; clone_size: -; v_call: TRBV5-1; d_call: -; cdr3_aa: CASSFGGLMVGNEQFF; cdr3_nt: TGCGCCAGCAGCTTCGGGGGTCTAATGGTTGGCAATGAGCAGTTCTTC
j_call: TRBJ2-1; clone_size: -; v_call: TRBV9; d_call: -; cdr3_aa: CASSPSLLEQFF; cdr3_nt: TGTGCCAGCAGCCCGTCGCTCCTTGAGCAGTTCTTC
j_call: TRBJ2-1; clone_size: -; v_call: TRBV18; d_call: TRBD2; cdr3_aa: CASSLIAGNEQFF; cdr3_nt: TGTGCCAGCTCTCTGATAGCGGGGAATGAGCAGTTCTTC
j_call: TRBJ1-3; clone_size: many; v_call: TRBV7-2; d_call: -; cdr3_aa: CASSLGQGNTIYF; cdr3_nt: TGTGCCAGCAGCTTAGGACAGGGAAACACCATATATTTT
j_call: TRBJ1-5; clone_size: -; v_call: TRBV4-1; d_call: -; cdr3_aa: CASSQEGHNSNQPQHF; cdr3_nt: TGCGCCAGCAGCCAAGAAGGACATAATAGCAATCAGCCCCAGCATTTT
j_call: TRBJ2-5; clone_size: few; v_call: TRBV28; d_call: TRBD1; cdr3_aa: CASSSQPGQGSEAQYF; cdr3_nt: TGTGCCAGCAGTTCCCAACCGGGACAGGGTTCCGAGGCCCAGTACTTC
j_call: TRBJ2-2; clone_size: few; v_call: TRBV9; d_call: -; cdr3_aa: CASTLKNTGELFF; cdr3_nt: TGTGCCAGCACCCTAAAAAACACCGGGGAGCTGTTTTTT
j_call: TRBJ2-7; clone_size: -; v_call: TRBV12-5; d_call: -; cdr3_aa: CASNSNYEQYF; cdr3_nt: TGTGCCAGCAACAGCAACTACGAGCAGTACTTC
j_call: TRBJ1-4; clone_size: few; v_call: TRBV11-3; d_call: -; cdr3_aa: CASSLNVGSWSEKLFF; cdr3_nt: TGTGCCAGCAGCTTAAACGTTGGTTCGTGGAGTGAAAAACTGTTTTTT
j_call: TRBJ2-7; clone_size: -; v_call: TRBV5-1; d_call: -; cdr3_aa: CASSLDPNSYEQYF; cdr3_nt: TGCGCCAGCAGCTTGGATCCGAACTCCTACGAGCAGTACTTC